Listed below are T cell receptor beta chains from one sample, sequenced in a study of T cell changes during pregnancy in multiple sclerosis. Some clones are missing from TCRdb's copy, which holds only in-frame ones; the method was immunoSEQ multiplex PCR. The table records 100,000 or so clones, approximately 92% of them present only once. Here the sequenced sample was peripheral blood, taken in the first trimester of pregnancy. The receptors were gathered from a female donor with multiple sclerosis, enrolled in a pregnancy study. Each CDR3 is given with its conserved first and last residue. A D gene is named only where the DNA matches it firmly. Clone size is shown for a subset of rows, as once, few, many or a class of expanded clone.

v_call	d_call	j_call	clone_size	cdr3_aa	cdr3_nt
TRBV11-2	TRBD1	TRBJ2-7	.	CASSLGGTGSLRYF	TGTGCCAGCAGCTTAGGGGGGACAGGGTCTTTAAGGTACTTC
TRBV9	.	TRBJ1-3	.	CASSPPGRWHTIYF	TGTGCCAGCAGCCCACCCGGCAGGTGGCACACCATATATTTT
TRBV2	.	TRBJ1-1	.	CASSEVEEAFF	TGTGCCAGCAGTGAGGTAGAAGAAGCTTTCTTT
TRBV7-3	TRBD1	TRBJ2-1	.	CASRRQGRNEQFF	TGTGCCAGCAGGAGACAGGGTAGGAATGAGCAGTTCTTC
TRBV6-4	.	TRBJ1-2	.	CASSDSQGLGYTF	TGTGCCAGCAGTGACTCTCAGGGTTTAGGCTACACCTTC
TRBV5-4	TRBD2	TRBJ2-3	.	CASRAGGTDTQYF	TGTGCCAGCAGGGCGGGGGGCACAGATACGCAGTATTTT
TRBV4-1	TRBD1	TRBJ1-2	.	CASSQDGAGGDGYTF	TGCGCCAGCAGCCAAGATGGGGCAGGGGGCGACGGCTACACCTTC
TRBV27	TRBD1	TRBJ1-1	.	CASSSGTGGYTEAFF	TGTGCCAGCAGTTCGGGGACAGGGGGTTACACTGAAGCTTTCTTT
TRBV11-3	TRBD2	TRBJ2-3	.	CASSPGGSTDTQYF	TGTGCCAGCAGCCCCGGGGGGAGCACAGATACGCAGTATTTT
TRBV20-1	.	TRBJ2-7	.	CSARGNYEQYF	TGCAGTGCTAGAGGTAACTACGAGCAGTACTTC
TRBV2	.	TRBJ1-2	.	CASSLRGSNYGYTF	TGTGCCAGCAGCCTTAGGGGATCTAACTATGGCTACACCTTC
TRBV9	TRBD2	TRBJ2-5	once	CASSVGGGGTQETQYF	TGTGCCAGCAGCGTAGGGGGCGGGGGGACACAAGAGACCCAGTACTTC
TRBV7-2	.	TRBJ1-3	.	CASSWAAGGNTIYF	TGTGCCAGCAGCTGGGCGGCAGGGGGAAACACCATATATTTT
TRBV19	.	TRBJ2-5	.	CASSGRGETQYF	TGTGCCAGTAGCGGGCGGGGAGAGACCCAGTACTTC
TRBV7-6	.	TRBJ1-3	.	CASSSPVLTGSGNTIYF	TGTGCCAGCAGCTCACCCGTTTTAACCGGCTCTGGAAACACCATATATTTT
TRBV2	.	TRBJ1-6	few	CASSEWGREGNSPLHF	TGTGCCAGCAGTGAATGGGGCAGGGAGGGGAATTCACCCCTCCACTTT
TRBV5-6	.	TRBJ2-7	.	CASSAGQTYEQYF	TGTGCCAGCAGCGCGGGACAGACCTACGAGCAGTACTTC
TRBV5-6	.	TRBJ1-2	.	CASSSLDRLEGYTF	TGTGCCAGCAGCTCCCTTGACAGGTTAGAGGGCTACACCTTC
TRBV28	.	TRBJ1-5	.	CASSLYSRGNQPQHF	TGTGCCAGCAGTTTATACTCACGGGGCAATCAGCCCCAGCATTTT
TRBV4-1	.	TRBJ2-2	.	CASSRGPAGSNTGELFF	TGCGCCAGCAGCCGGGGGCCCGCGGGCTCGAACACCGGGGAGCTGTTTTTT
TRBV5-1	TRBD1	TRBJ1-4	.	CASSLGQGVNEKLFF	TGCGCCAGCAGCTTAGGACAGGGAGTTAATGAAAAACTGTTTTTT
TRBV9	TRBD2	TRBJ2-1	.	CASSVERAGGRNNEQFF	TGTGCCAGCAGCGTAGAACGAGCGGGGGGCCGTAACAATGAGCAGTTCTTC
TRBV29-1	.	TRBJ2-7	.	CSVEVLTTYFYEQYF	TGCAGCGTTGAAGTTTTGACTACTTACTTCTACGAGCAGTACTTC
TRBV19	TRBD1	TRBJ2-3	.	CASSPGQGTGGDTQYF	TGTGCCAGTAGTCCCGGACAGGGTACGGGTGGAGATACGCAGTATTTT
TRBV7-9	.	TRBJ1-5	.	CASSIGQPNQPQHF	TGTGCCAGCAGCATAGGACAGCCGAATCAGCCCCAGCATTTT
TRBV2	.	TRBJ1-1	.	CASSVRGFEAFF	TGTGCCAGCAGTGTAAGAGGGTTTGAAGCTTTCTTT
TRBV6-6	.	TRBJ1-4	.	CASSYATGEKLFF	TGTGCCAGCAGTTACGCCACAGGTGAAAAACTGTTTTTT
TRBV19	TRBD1	TRBJ1-6	.	CASSEWQGESSPLHF	TGTGCCAGTAGTGAGTGGCAGGGGGAGAGTTCACCCCTCCACTTT
TRBV7-9	TRBD1	TRBJ1-6	.	CASSENRGRGNSPLHF	TGTGCCAGCAGCGAAAACAGGGGGCGCGGGAATTCACCCCTCCACTTT
TRBV5-6	.	TRBJ2-5	once	CASSLGGQTQYF	TGTGCCAGCAGCTTGGGCGGGCAGACCCAGTACTTC
TRBV7-8	.	TRBJ1-4	.	CASSYAEKLFF	TGTGCCAGCAGCTATGCGGAAAAACTGTTTTTT
TRBV6-5	.	TRBJ1-4	.	CASSYSMLGQSEKLFF	TGTGCCAGCAGTTACTCGATGTTGGGGCAGAGTGAAAAACTGTTTTTT
TRBV19	.	TRBJ2-1	.	CASSIDRYEQFF	TGTGCCAGTAGTATCGACAGGTATGAGCAGTTCTTC
TRBV5-6	.	TRBJ1-3	.	CASSEGHLSGNTIYF	TGTGCCAGCAGCGAGGGACACCTCTCTGGAAACACCATATATTTT
TRBV7-6	TRBD2	TRBJ2-1	once	CASSLDASSGSYNEQFF	TGTGCCAGCAGCTTAGACGCGTCTAGCGGATCCTACAATGAGCAGTTCTTC
TRBV5-8	TRBD1	TRBJ1-2	.	CASSLLTGGSYGYTF	TGTGCCAGCAGCTTACTTACAGGGGGCAGCTATGGCTACACCTTC
TRBV14	TRBD2	TRBJ2-4	.	CASSPPGGIQYF	TGTGCCAGCAGCCCTCCCGGGGGGATTCAGTACTTC